These T cell receptor beta chains were read from a single sample in a study of OX40 agonist ivuxolimab in advanced cancers. Clones were sequenced by immunoSEQ multiplex PCR, and TCRdb holds only the in-frame ones, with some missing. The sample lists 70,000 or so clones, roughly 85% occurring once. The sample was CD4+ or CD8+ T cells sorted from blood, taken in a trial of the OX40 agonist ivuxolimab. The receptors were gathered from an adult with an advanced solid tumor such as melanoma, head and neck, liver or kidney cancer. CDR3s include the opening cysteine and the closing phenylalanine or tryptophan. The order of the fields is V gene, J gene, clone size, D gene, CDR3 protein, CDR3 DNA. D genes are given only for firm matches. Clone size, where shown, is once, few, many, or a class for clones that have expanded.

TRBV7-9	TRBJ2-7	-	TRBD2	CASSSTSGRRKFHEQYF	TGTGCCAGCAGCTCGACTAGCGGGAGGAGGAAGTTCCACGAGCAGTACTTC
TRBV5-1	TRBJ1-1	-	-	CASSSDGSTEAFF	TGCGCCAGCAGCTCGGACGGATCCACTGAAGCTTTCTTT
TRBV18	TRBJ2-1	-	-	CASQDRNNEQFF	TGTGCCAGTCAAGACAGGAACAATGAGCAGTTCTTC
TRBV7-3	TRBJ2-1	-	TRBD2	CASSQTSGAYNEQFF	TGTGCCAGCAGCCAAACTAGCGGGGCCTACAATGAGCAGTTCTTC
TRBV11-1	TRBJ2-2	once	TRBD2	CASSLEGGQSGELFF	TGTGCCAGCAGCTTAGAGGGAGGGCAATCGGGGGAGCTGTTTTTT
TRBV19	TRBJ2-1	-	TRBD2	CASRESGRAAGEQFF	TGTGCCAGTAGAGAGAGCGGGAGGGCCGCAGGTGAGCAGTTCTTC
TRBV27	TRBJ2-7	-	TRBD2	CANGGRDEQYF	TGTGCCAACGGGGGGAGAGACGAGCAGTACTTC
TRBV19	TRBJ2-7	once	-	CASSISGAPSYEQYF	TGTGCCAGTAGTATTTCCGGGGCACCTTCCTACGAGCAGTACTTC
TRBV28	TRBJ1-5	-	TRBD1	CASSRQGNQPQHF	TGTGCCAGCAGTCGACAGGGGAATCAGCCCCAGCATTTT
TRBV30	TRBJ2-3	-	-	CAAPREGPFTDTQYF	TGTGCCGCACCCCGAGAGGGGCCATTCACAGATACGCAGTATTTT
TRBV7-9	TRBJ1-2	medium-sized	-	CASSPRVYGYTF	TGTGCCAGCAGCCCAAGGGTGTACGGCTACACCTTC
TRBV27	TRBJ2-1	-	TRBD2	CASSFRLAGEDEQFF	TGTGCCAGCAGTTTTCGACTAGCGGGAGAGGATGAGCAGTTCTTC
TRBV5-4	TRBJ2-3	-	-	CASRTGRETSTDTQYF	TGTGCCAGCAGGACCGGCAGGGAGACTAGCACAGATACGCAGTATTTT
TRBV4-1	TRBJ2-4	-	TRBD1	CASSQVHPTGGAKNIQYF	TGCGCCAGCAGCCAAGTTCACCCGACAGGGGGAGCCAAAAACATTCAGTACTTC
TRBV2	TRBJ1-1	few	-	CASSKNREITEAFF	TGTGCCAGCAGTAAGAACAGGGAGATCACTGAAGCTTTCTTT
TRBV5-1	TRBJ2-3	-	-	CASSSRGTGTDTQYF	TGCGCCAGCAGTTCGAGGGGGACCGGCACAGATACGCAGTATTTT